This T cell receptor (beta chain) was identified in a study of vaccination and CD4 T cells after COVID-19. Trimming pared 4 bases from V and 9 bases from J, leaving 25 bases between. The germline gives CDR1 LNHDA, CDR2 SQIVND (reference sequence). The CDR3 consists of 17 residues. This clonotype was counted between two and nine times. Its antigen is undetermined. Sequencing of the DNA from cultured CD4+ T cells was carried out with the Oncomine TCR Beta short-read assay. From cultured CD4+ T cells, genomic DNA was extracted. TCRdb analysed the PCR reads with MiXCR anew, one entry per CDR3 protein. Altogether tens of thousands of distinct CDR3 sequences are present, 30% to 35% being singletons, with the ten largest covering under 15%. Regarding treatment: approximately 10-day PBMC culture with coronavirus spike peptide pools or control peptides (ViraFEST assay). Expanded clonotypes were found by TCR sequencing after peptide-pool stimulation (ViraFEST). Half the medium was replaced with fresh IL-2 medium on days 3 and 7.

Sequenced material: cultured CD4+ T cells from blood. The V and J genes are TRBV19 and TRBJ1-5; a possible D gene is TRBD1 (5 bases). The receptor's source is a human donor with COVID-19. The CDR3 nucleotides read TGTGCCAGTAGTACCCTCGGGGGGTTAAACCTTCTTCCGCCCCAGCATTTT. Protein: CASSTLGGLNLLPPQHF.